This is a list of T cell receptor beta chains from one sample in a study of cytomegalovirus exposure and HLA in healthy donors. Method: immunoSEQ multiplex PCR; TCRdb's copy keeps in-frame clones and lacks some. This sample has about 110,000 clones, with 70% to 90% found just once. Sequencing was performed on PBMCs. Source of these receptors: a woman aged 18-35 years in good health and CMV-seronegative. Each CDR3 is given with its conserved first and last residue. A D gene is named only where the DNA matches it firmly. A clone size is listed for some rows: how often the clone was seen (once, few, many), or a class if it is expanded.

clone size	V gene	CDR3 length	J gene	D gene	CDR3 protein	CDR3 DNA
.	TRBV6-5	15	TRBJ1-3	.	CASSGETGSGNTIYF	TGTGCCAGCAGTGGTGAAACAGGGAGTGGAAACACCATATATTTT
.	TRBV27	12	TRBJ2-4	TRBD1	CASSDRGHIQYF	TGTGCCAGCAGCGACAGGGGTCACATTCAGTACTTC
.	TRBV6-1	13	TRBJ2-2	.	CASITRDTGELFF	TGTGCCAGCATCACCAGGGACACCGGGGAGCTGTTTTTT
.	TRBV6-1	11	TRBJ1-1	.	CASSSGTRAFF	TGTGCCAGCAGTTCAGGGACTCGAGCTTTCTTT
few	TRBV6-6	15	TRBJ2-3	.	CASSYSSQGTDTQYF	TGTGCCAGCAGTTACTCGTCCCAGGGAACAGATACGCAGTATTTT
.	TRBV20-1	9	TRBJ2-3	.	CRVGDTQYF	TGCAGGGTCGGAGATACGCAGTATTTT
.	TRBV10-3	11	TRBJ2-3	.	CAISEDYTQYF	TGTGCCATCAGTGAGGACTATACGCAGTATTTT
.	TRBV5-1	14	TRBJ1-2	TRBD1	CASSWGDRSDGYTF	TGCGCCAGCAGCTGGGGGGACAGGTCGGATGGCTACACCTTC
.	TRBV6-4	14	TRBJ2-2	.	CASSDGGSAGELFF	TGTGCCAGCAGTGACGGGGGCTCGGCCGGGGAGCTGTTTTTT
once	TRBV5-1	19	TRBJ1-5	TRBD1	CASSLPPGQGTWGNQPQHF	TGCGCCAGCAGCTTACCCCCGGGACAGGGTACGTGGGGCAATCAGCCCCAGCATTTT
.	TRBV7-7	12	TRBJ2-7	.	CASSPRPGEQYF	TGTGCCAGCAGCCCGCGCCCGGGTGAGCAGTACTTC
.	TRBV10-2	13	TRBJ2-7	.	CASSHQGGYEQYF	TGCGCCAGCAGTCATCAGGGTGGGTACGAGCAGTACTTC
.	TRBV5-1	19	TRBJ2-6	TRBD1	CASRQEGQGASSGANVLTF	TGCGCCAGCAGGCAAGAAGGACAGGGGGCTTCCTCTGGGGCCAACGTCCTGACTTTC
.	TRBV25-1	17	TRBJ2-3	TRBD2	CASSVTGTSGGTDTQYF	TGTGCCAGCAGTGTGACCGGGACTAGCGGGGGCACAGATACGCAGTATTTT
.	TRBV19	15	TRBJ2-3	.	CASRSGGLSTDTQYF	TGTGCCAGTAGGTCAGGCGGGTTGAGCACAGATACGCAGTATTTT
few	TRBV2	10	TRBJ1-2	.	CASKLYGYTF	TGTGCCAGCAAGCTCTATGGCTACACCTTC
.	TRBV6-1	16	TRBJ2-7	TRBD2	CASSEIRTSGSYEQYF	TGTGCCAGCAGTGAAATAAGGACTAGCGGCTCCTACGAGCAGTACTTC
.	TRBV27	14	TRBJ2-7	.	CASSPRGTTYEQYF	TGTGCCAGCAGCCCAAGGGGAACTACCTACGAGCAGTACTTC
.	TRBV2	17	TRBJ2-1	.	CASSEGGVESSYNEQFF	TGTGCCAGCAGTGAAGGGGGGGTTGAGAGCTCCTACAATGAGCAGTTCTTC
.	TRBV14	14	TRBJ2-7	TRBD2	CASCDPGGPYEQYF	TGTGCCAGCTGTGATCCGGGGGGGCCGTACGAGCAGTACTTC
.	TRBV7-2	15	TRBJ1-1	.	CASSAVRGQNTEAFF	TGTGCCAGCAGCGCAGTTCGAGGACAGAACACTGAAGCTTTCTTT
.	TRBV19	16	TRBJ1-5	.	CASSLGRVGGNQPQHF	TGTGCCAGTAGTTTGGGCAGGGTGGGGGGGAATCAGCCCCAGCATTTT
.	TRBV11-2	16	TRBJ2-2	.	CASSFLRTDYTGELFF	TGTGCCAGCAGTTTTCTCCGGACTGACTACACCGGGGAGCTGTTTTTT
.	TRBV4-1	13	TRBJ1-6	.	CASSQVEISPLHF	TGCGCCAGCAGCCAAGTCGAGATTTCACCCCTCCACTTT
.	TRBV25-1	15	TRBJ2-7	TRBD1	CASSGGQGAVYEQYF	TGTGCCAGCAGTGGAGGACAGGGGGCTGTCTACGAGCAGTACTTC
.	TRBV4-1	18	TRBJ2-1	TRBD2	CASSHPPATERGGNEQFF	TGCGCCAGCAGCCACCCACCCGCGACAGAGCGGGGAGGAAATGAGCAGTTCTTC
.	TRBV5-1	14	TRBJ2-2	TRBD2	CASSSSGITGELFF	TGCGCCAGCAGCTCTAGCGGGATCACCGGGGAGCTGTTTTTT
.	TRBV23-1	17	TRBJ1-6	.	CASSHIGQTIFNSPLHF	TGCGCCAGCAGCCATATTGGACAGACAATTTTTAATTCACCCCTCCACTTT
.	TRBV5-4	13	TRBJ1-2	.	CASYPSREGGYTF	TGTGCCAGCTACCCCTCCAGGGAGGGTGGCTACACCTTC
.	TRBV28	15	TRBJ2-1	.	CASSLSRVFYNEQFF	TGTGCCAGCAGTTTATCGCGGGTCTTCTACAATGAGCAGTTCTTC
.	TRBV4-1	15	TRBJ2-5	.	CASITPDPGGETQYF	TGCGCCAGCATTACCCCGGACCCCGGAGGCGAGACCCAGTACTTC
.	TRBV7-6	13	TRBJ1-6	.	CASSLGTGSPLHF	TGTGCCAGCAGCTTAGGCACAGGCTCACCCCTCCACTTT
.	TRBV7-9	11	TRBJ1-2	.	CASSLQGYYTF	TGTGCCAGCAGCCTTCAGGGTTACTACACCTTC